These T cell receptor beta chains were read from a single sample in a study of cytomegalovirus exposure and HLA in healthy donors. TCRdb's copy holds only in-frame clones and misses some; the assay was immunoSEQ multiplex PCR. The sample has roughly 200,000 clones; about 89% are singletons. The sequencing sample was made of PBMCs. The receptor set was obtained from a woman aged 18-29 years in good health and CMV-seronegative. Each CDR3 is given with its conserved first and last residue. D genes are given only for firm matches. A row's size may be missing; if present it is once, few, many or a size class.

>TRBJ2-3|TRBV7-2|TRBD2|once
CASSSDSGARFTDTQYF
TGTGCCAGCAGCTCAGATAGCGGGGCAAGATTCACAGATACGCAGTATTTT
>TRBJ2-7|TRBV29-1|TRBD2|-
CSVAPGLADYEQYF
TGCAGCGTTGCCCCGGGACTAGCGGACTACGAGCAGTACTTC
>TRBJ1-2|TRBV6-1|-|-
CASSEAGTSGYTF
TGTGCCAGCAGTGAAGCAGGTACTAGTGGCTACACCTTC
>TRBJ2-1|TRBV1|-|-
CTSSGGRYNEQFF
TGCACCTCAAGCGGGGGCCGATACAATGAGCAGTTCTTC
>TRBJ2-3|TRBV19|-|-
CASSIVWRGFDTQYF
TGTGCCAGTAGTATAGTGTGGAGGGGCTTTGATACGCAGTATTTT
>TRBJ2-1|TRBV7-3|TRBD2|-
CASSSQRAGGSEQFF
TGTGCCAGCAGCTCCCAAAGGGCGGGGGGCAGTGAGCAGTTCTTC
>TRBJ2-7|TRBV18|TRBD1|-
CASSRGQAYEQYF
TGTGCCAGCTCACGTGGACAGGCCTACGAGCAGTACTTC
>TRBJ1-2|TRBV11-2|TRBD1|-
CASSQDRGRINYGYTF
TGTGCCAGCAGCCAGGACAGGGGTCGGATCAACTATGGCTACACCTTC
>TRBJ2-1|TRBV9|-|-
CASSVGTSMEDEQFF
TGTGCCAGCAGCGTGGGTACTAGCATGGAGGATGAGCAGTTCTTC
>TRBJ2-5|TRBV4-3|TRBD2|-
CASSQQLAGVGETQYF
TGCGCCAGCAGCCAACAACTAGCGGGGGTCGGAGAGACCCAGTACTTC
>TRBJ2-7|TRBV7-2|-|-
CASSLAGLYEQYF
TGTGCCAGCAGCTTAGCGGGCCTGTACGAGCAGTACTTC
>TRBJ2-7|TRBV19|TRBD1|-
CASNRDRGYEQYF
TGTGCCAGTAACCGGGACAGGGGCTACGAGCAGTACTTC
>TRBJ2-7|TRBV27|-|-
CASSFLGVIGEQYF
TGTGCCAGCAGTTTTCTAGGGGTTATTGGCGAGCAGTACTTC
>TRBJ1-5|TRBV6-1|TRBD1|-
CASSRDRGSNQPQHF
TGTGCCAGCAGCCGGGACAGGGGTTCCAATCAGCCCCAGCATTTT
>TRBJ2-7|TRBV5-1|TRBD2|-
CASSYYAGGLPSYEQYF
TGCGCCAGCAGCTATTACGCGGGAGGCCTTCCTTCCTACGAGCAGTACTTC
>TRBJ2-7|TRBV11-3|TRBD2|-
CASTSGTRGEQYF
TGTGCCAGCACCTCCGGGACTAGAGGGGAGCAGTACTTC